The 18 T cell receptor beta chains presented below share a single source sample, sequenced in a study of T cell responses to AZD1222 COVID-19 vaccine. Libraries were prepared by immunoSEQ multiplex PCR; TCRdb keeps only in-frame clonotypes and omits some of them. The repertoire holds some 200,000 clones, with over 80% as singletons. The material was peripheral blood, obtained on day 0 of AZD1222 vaccination. Receptors were obtained from an adult in good health.

Details on this clone: The same CDR3 is also encoded by other DNA sequences in this sample. This chain connects TRBV12-3 or TRBV12-4 to TRBJ1-1; D possibly corresponds to TRBD1 (5 bases). V was clipped by 3 bases and J by 2 bases, with 7 bases between them. The CDR3 is 13 residues long. The CDR3 region is CASSFTGNTEAFF. In DNA form, the CDR3 reads TGTGCCAGCAGTTTCACAGGTAACACTGAAGCTTTCTTT.

V gene TRBV7-2 combines with J gene TRBJ2-1; D may be TRBD1 (6 bases). Trimming left V 5 bases short and J 0 bases short, with 14 bases between. Germline V gene data show CDR1 as SGHTA and CDR2 as FQGNSA. This CDR3 has 16 residues. The DNA of the CDR3 is TGTGCCAGCAGCCCATATCACAGGGACTCCTACAATGAGCAGTTCTTC. Encoded protein: CASSPYHRDSYNEQFF.

The chain uses TRBV7-2 and TRBJ1-6, with D tentatively TRBD1 (6 bases). The V gene's germline CDR1 is SGHTA and CDR2 FQGNSA. Between the trimmed V and J ends, which lost 1 base and 10 bases, there was a span of 8 bases. This CDR3 has 13 amino acids. CDR3 DNA: TGTGCCAGCAGCTTAGACAGGGCATCACCCCTCCACTTT. It yields the protein CASSLDRASPLHF.

This chain joins TRBV11-2 and TRBJ1-5; a weak D match, TRBD1 (5 bases). This CDR3 is built from 14 residues. Per the germline V gene, CDR1 is SGHAT and CDR2 is FQNNGV. V was pared by 0 bases and J by 6 bases, with 9 bases between. CDR3 protein: CASSLDGGIQPQHF. The CDR3 DNA reads as TGTGCCAGCAGCTTAGATGGGGGGATTCAGCCCCAGCATTTT. The full variable domain, with the rest looked up from reference TRBV11-2 and TRBJ1-5, is EAGVAQSPRYKIIEKRQSVAFWCNPISGHATLYWYQQILGQGPKLLIQFQNNGVVDDSQLPKDRFSAERLKGVDSTLKIQPAKLEDSAVYLCASSLDGGIQPQHFGDGTRLSIL.

The chain links TRBV4-2 to TRBJ1-3; no clear D gene. The germline V and J ends were trimmed by 0 bases and 1 base, with 13 bases remaining between them. CDR3 length equals 17 residues. CDR1 LGHNA and CDR2 YNFKEQ come from the germline V gene. The CDR3 region has the DNA TGTGCCAGCAGCCAAGAGATCGGGTCCTCTTCTGGAAACACCATATATTTT. Translation gives CASSQEIGSSSGNTIYF.

This clone was seen a few times. The chain couples TRBV6-5 to TRBJ2-7; D perhaps matches TRBD1 (7 bases). Germline V lookup: CDR1 MNHEY, CDR2 SVGAGI. V was trimmed by 0 bases and J by 3 bases, leaving 12 bases between them. This CDR3 has 15 amino acids. CDR3 nucleotides: TGTGCCAGCAGTTACTCGGCCAGGGGGGTCTACGAGCAGTACTTC. Protein: CASSYSARGVYEQYF.

The genes are TRBV5-6 and TRBJ1-1; no definite D call. Germline CDR1 SGHDT, CDR2 YYEEEE. The CDR3 consists of 14 residues. Trimming pared 4 bases from V and 0 bases from J, leaving 10 bases between. The chain's CDR3 is CASSDGVMNTEAFF. In nucleotides, the CDR3 is TGTGCCAGCAGCGACGGAGTCATGAACACTGAAGCTTTCTTT.

The chain has TRBV10-1 and TRBJ2-7; D not resolved. This CDR3 contains 13 residues. With 0 bases removed from V and 5 bases from J, the gap between germline ends came to 8 bases. CDR1 is WNHNN and CDR2 is SYGVQD in the germline V gene (reference sequence). Here the CDR3 DNA reads TGCGCCAGCAGTGAGTCGCAGTGGAACGAGCAGTACTTC. Amino acids: CASSESQWNEQYF.

The chain uses TRBV12-3 or TRBV12-4 and TRBJ1-5; weak D call: TRBD1 (5 bases). The CDR3 has 12 amino acids. V was pared by 8 bases and J by 6 bases, with 11 bases between. The CDR3 here is CASGAGGQPQHF. For the CDR3, the DNA is TGTGCCAGCGGGGCAGGCGGTCAGCCCCAGCATTTT.

V is TRBV6-5 and J is TRBJ2-3, with D possibly being TRBD2 (6 bases). Germline CDR1 and CDR2: MNHEY and SVGAGI. The V end lost 6 bases, the J end lost 0 bases, and 10 bases lay between the germline ends. The CDR3 is 14 residues long. The CDR3 protein is CASSSGTSTDTQYF. In DNA, the CDR3 is TGTGCCAGCAGCTCTGGGACTAGCACAGATACGCAGTATTTT.

The J gene is TRBJ1-4, the V gene TRBV9; D may be TRBD1 (5 bases). CDR1 SGDLS and CDR2 YYNGEE come from the germline V gene. This CDR3 has 13 residues. V dropped 4 bases and J dropped 4 bases, with 8 bases sitting between them. The CDR3 DNA is TGTGCCAGCAGCCCAGGGAATAATGAAAAACTGTTTTTT. It encodes CASSPGNNEKLFF.

This clone was seen only once. V gene TRBV4-1 combines with J gene TRBJ2-7, with D unresolved. Trimming cost V 1 base and J 5 bases, with 9 bases left between them. Germline CDR1 MGHRA, CDR2 YSYEKL. The CDR3 has 13 amino acids. CDR3 residues: CASSQGRWDEQYF. The CDR3 coding sequence is TGCGCCAGCAGCCAAGGGAGATGGGACGAGCAGTACTTC.

The CDR3 DNA reads TGTGCCAGCAGGAGGGGGGAAAGGAACACTGAAGCTTTCTTT. This gives the protein CASRRGERNTEAFF. The chain has TRBV7-2 and TRBJ1-1, with D possibly TRBD1 on 6 matching bases. CDR3 length: 14 residues. In germline, CDR1 is SGHTA, CDR2 FQGNSA. V lost 6 bases to trimming and J lost 1 base, with 12 bases between them.

The chain joins TRBV19 to TRBJ2-3, with TRBD2 matching over 8 bases. The CDR3 contains 18 residues. The germline V gene has CDR1 LNHDA and CDR2 SQIVND (reference sequence). J lost 3 bases, V lost 6 bases, and 17 bases had no gene match. CDR3 region: CASRHPPGGRARTDTQYF. The CDR3 DNA follows: TGTGCCAGTAGACATCCCCCGGGGGGGAGGGCCCGTACAGATACGCAGTATTTT.

The CDR3 is CASNRDGGWNTEAFF. The CDR3 bases are TGTGCCAGCAATAGGGACGGAGGGTGGAACACTGAAGCTTTCTTT. V gene TRBV6-5 combines with J gene TRBJ1-1; tentative D call: TRBD1 (5 bases). From germline, CDR1 is MNHEY and CDR2 SVGAGI. This CDR3 has 15 residues. The V gene lost 7 bases and the J gene lost 1 base, with 16 bases spanning the gap.

The chain combines TRBV3-1 (or the pseudogene TRBV3-2) with TRBJ1-1; D not certain. The ends were cut back, 4 bases at V and 1 base at J, with 7 bases in the middle. The CDR3 is 13 residues long. Germline V lookup: CDR1 LGHDT, CDR2 YNNKEL (reference sequence). The CDR3 DNA is TGTGCCAGCAGCCCCCCAGGGAACACTGAAGCTTTCTTT. It specifies CASSPPGNTEAFF.

The chain joins TRBV9 to TRBJ1-1; maybe TRBD1 (6 bases). The CDR3 has 12 amino acids. Trimming shortened V by 4 bases and J by 8 bases, and 12 bases separated the two germline ends. The germline gives CDR1 SGDLS, CDR2 YYNGEE. The CDR3 here is CASSPSGAEAFF. CDR3 nucleotides: TGTGCCAGCAGCCCCTCGGGGGCCGAAGCTTTCTTT.

The rearrangement joins TRBV7-3 to TRBJ1-1, with D unresolved. The germline V and J ends were trimmed by 2 bases and 1 base, with 5 bases remaining between them. CDR3 length equals 13 residues. Germline lookup yields CDR1 SGHTA and CDR2 FQGTGA. CDR3 in amino acids: CASSLGWNTEAFF. The CDR3 DNA reads as TGTGCCAGCAGCTTAGGTTGGAACACTGAAGCTTTCTTT.